Below are 8 T cell receptor beta chains sequenced from a single sample in a study of ipilimumab plus nivolumab after autologous stem cell transplantation. Sequencing used immunoSEQ multiplex PCR; TCRdb keeps in-frame clones, though not all of them. The data contain tens of thousands of clones, 65% to 85% of them seen just once; the ten biggest clones take up roughly 2%. This sample comprised PBMCs, obtained in a trial of ipilimumab plus nivolumab as post-transplant consolidation. All receptors derive from a male donor with diffuse large B-cell lymphoma.

The chain's CDR3 is CASSEVAGQAYNEQFF. CDR3 DNA: TGTGCCAGCAGTGAAGTTGCGGGACAGGCCTACAATGAGCAGTTCTTC. The chain has TRBV2 and TRBJ2-1; TRBD1 matches at 8 bases. The CDR3 is made up of 16 amino acids. Germline V gene lookup returns CDR1 SNHLY and CDR2 FYNNEI. J gave up 2 bases and V 1 base, and 4 bases lay outside the gene matches.

V gene TRBV7-3 combines with J gene TRBJ2-2, with unresolved D. The CDR3 covers 11 residues. V shed 7 bases and J shed 7 bases, with 7 bases lying between them. The germline V gene encodes CDR1 SGHTA and CDR2 FQGTGA. CDR3 sequence: CASTLGGELFF. The CDR3 DNA sequence: TGTGCCAGCACCCTGGGCGGGGAGCTGTTTTTT.

This rearrangement joins TRBV7-2 to TRBJ1-1; D perhaps matches TRBD1 (5 bases). This CDR3 is built from 15 residues. Germline assignment: CDR1 SGHTA and CDR2 FQGNSA. The ends were cut back, 1 base at V and 1 base at J, with 10 bases in the middle. The CDR3 reads CASSLVETANTEAFF. CDR3 DNA sequence: TGTGCCAGCAGCTTAGTAGAGACAGCGAACACTGAAGCTTTCTTT.

The CDR3 sequence is CASSPNQRGGYEQYF. CDR3 in DNA: TGTGCCAGCAGCCCAAACCAGCGGGGAGGCTACGAGCAGTACTTC. The V and J genes are TRBV7-8 and TRBJ2-7, with 7 bases fitting TRBD2. The CDR3 has 15 residues. Germline values: CDR1 SGHVS, CDR2 FQNEAQ. With 5 bases clipped from V and 3 bases from J, the junction kept 10 bases outside the gene matches. Variable domain in full (rest from reference TRBV7-8 and TRBJ2-7): GAGVSQSPRYKVAKRGQDVALRCDPISGHVSLFWYQQALGQGPEFLTYFQNEAQLDKSGLPSDRFFAERPEGSVSTLKIQRTQQEDSAVYLCASSPNQRGGYEQYFGPGTRLTVT.

V and J are TRBV5-1 and TRBJ2-1, with 9 bases matching TRBD1. This CDR3 spans 14 amino acids. V lost 6 bases to trimming and J lost 2 bases; unmatched junction nucleotides: 3. Germline V gene data show CDR1 as SGHRS and CDR2 as YFSETQ. In DNA form, the CDR3 reads TGCGCCAGCAAACAGGGGGCCCCCTACAATGAGCAGTTCTTC. This codes for CASKQGAPYNEQFF.

V is TRBV14 and J is TRBJ2-1, with D maybe TRBD1 (6 bases). This CDR3 is 15 amino acids long. Deletions cut 4 bases from V and 2 bases from J, with 12 bases between. CDR1 and CDR2 from the germline V gene are SGHDN and FVKESK. CDR3 protein: CASSRQVHPYNEQFF. The CDR3 region has the DNA TGTGCCAGCAGCCGACAGGTCCACCCCTACAATGAGCAGTTCTTC. The full variable domain, its missing parts supplied by reference TRBV14 and TRBJ2-1, is EAGVTQFPSHSVIEKGQTVTLRCDPISGHDNLYWYRRVMGKEIKFLLHFVKESKQDESGMPNNRFLAERTGGTYSTLKVQPAELEDSGVYFCASSRQVHPYNEQFFGPGTRLTVL.

The gene calls are TRBV5-3 and TRBJ1-6, with 7 bases that match TRBD1. TRBV5-3 is designated an ORF whose function remains uncertain. The CDR3 consists of 13 residues. Losses at the gene ends were 4 bases for V and 11 bases for J; bases not matched to a gene: 6. CDR3 bases: TGTGCCAGAAGCCCCAGACAGGGAGCACCCCTCCACTTT. Translating gives CARSPRQGAPLHF.

The chain has TRBV15 and TRBJ1-5; D is undetermined. The CDR3 has 15 amino acids. CDR1 and CDR2 (germline): LNHNV, YYDKDF (reference sequence). Trimming shortened V by 1 base and J by 2 bases, and 9 bases separated the two germline ends. CDR3 sequence reads: CATSRVGAGNQPQHF. CDR3 in DNA: TGTGCCACCAGCAGAGTCGGAGCCGGCAATCAGCCCCAGCATTTT. Supplemented by reference TRBV15 and TRBJ1-5, the full variable domain reads DAMVIQNPRYQVTQFGKPVTLSCSQTLNHNVMYWYQQKSSQAPKLLFHYYDKDFNNEADTPDNFQSRRPNTSFCFLDIRSPGLGDTAMYLCATSRVGAGNQPQHFGDGTRLSIL.